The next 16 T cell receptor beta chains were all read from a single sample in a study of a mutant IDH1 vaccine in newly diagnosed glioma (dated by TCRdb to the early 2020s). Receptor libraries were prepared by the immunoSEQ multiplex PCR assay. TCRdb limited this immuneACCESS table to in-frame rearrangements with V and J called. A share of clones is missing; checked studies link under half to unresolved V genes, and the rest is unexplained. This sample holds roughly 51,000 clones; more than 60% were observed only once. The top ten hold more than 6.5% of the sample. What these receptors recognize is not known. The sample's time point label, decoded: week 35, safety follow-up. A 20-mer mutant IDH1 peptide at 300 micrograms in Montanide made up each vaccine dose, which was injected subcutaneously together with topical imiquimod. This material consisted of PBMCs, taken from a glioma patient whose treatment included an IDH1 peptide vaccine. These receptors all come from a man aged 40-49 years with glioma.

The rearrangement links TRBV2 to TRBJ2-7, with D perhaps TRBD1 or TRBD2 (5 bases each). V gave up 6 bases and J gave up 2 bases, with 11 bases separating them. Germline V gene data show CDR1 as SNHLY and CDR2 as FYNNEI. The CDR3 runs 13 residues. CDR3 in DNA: TGTGCCAGCAGAGGGACGGGACCCTACGAGCAGTACTTC. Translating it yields CASRGTGPYEQYF.

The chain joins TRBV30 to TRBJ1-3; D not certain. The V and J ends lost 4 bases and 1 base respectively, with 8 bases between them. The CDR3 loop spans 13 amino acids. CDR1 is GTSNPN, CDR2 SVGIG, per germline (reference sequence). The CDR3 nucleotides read TGTGCCTGGATAAAGGGATCTGGAAACACCATATATTTT. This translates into CAWIKGSGNTIYF.

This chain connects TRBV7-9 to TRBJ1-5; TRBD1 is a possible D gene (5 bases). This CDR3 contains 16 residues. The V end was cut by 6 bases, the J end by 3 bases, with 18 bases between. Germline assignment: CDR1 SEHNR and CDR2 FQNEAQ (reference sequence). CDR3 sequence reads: CASSPLGGADNQPQHF. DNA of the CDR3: TGTGCCAGCAGTCCTCTTGGAGGGGCGGACAATCAGCCCCAGCATTTT. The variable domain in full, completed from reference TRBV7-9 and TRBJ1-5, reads DTGVSQNPRHKITKRGQNVTFRCDPISEHNRLYWYRQTLGQGPEFLTYFQNEAQLEKSRLLSDRFSAERPKGSFSTLEIQRTEQGDSAMYLCASSPLGGADNQPQHFGDGTRLSIL.

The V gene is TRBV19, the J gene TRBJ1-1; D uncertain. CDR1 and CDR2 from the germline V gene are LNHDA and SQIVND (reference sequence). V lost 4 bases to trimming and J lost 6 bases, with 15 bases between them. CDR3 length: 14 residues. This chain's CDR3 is CASSTRREAAEAFF. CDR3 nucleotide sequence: TGTGCCAGTAGTACCCGGCGGGAGGCCGCTGAAGCTTTCTTT.

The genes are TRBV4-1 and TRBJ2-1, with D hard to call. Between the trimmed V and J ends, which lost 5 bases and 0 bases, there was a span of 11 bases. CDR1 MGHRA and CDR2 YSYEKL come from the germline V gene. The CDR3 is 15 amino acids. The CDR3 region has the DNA TGCGCCAGCAGCTCTAGGTGGAGCTCCTACAATGAGCAGTTCTTC. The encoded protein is CASSSRWSSYNEQFF.

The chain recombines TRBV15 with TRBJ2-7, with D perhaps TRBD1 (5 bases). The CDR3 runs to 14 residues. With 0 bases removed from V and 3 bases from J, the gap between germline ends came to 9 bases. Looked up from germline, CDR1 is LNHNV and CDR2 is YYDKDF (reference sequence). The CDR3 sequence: CATSRDRGSYEQYF. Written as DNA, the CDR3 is TGTGCCACCAGCAGAGATAGGGGAAGCTACGAGCAGTACTTC.

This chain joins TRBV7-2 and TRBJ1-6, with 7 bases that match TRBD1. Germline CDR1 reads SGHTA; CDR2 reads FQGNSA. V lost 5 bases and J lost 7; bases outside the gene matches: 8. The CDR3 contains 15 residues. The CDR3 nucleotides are TGTGCCAGCAGCCCGGCGGGACAGCGAAATTCACCCCTCCACTTT. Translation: CASSPAGQRNSPLHF.

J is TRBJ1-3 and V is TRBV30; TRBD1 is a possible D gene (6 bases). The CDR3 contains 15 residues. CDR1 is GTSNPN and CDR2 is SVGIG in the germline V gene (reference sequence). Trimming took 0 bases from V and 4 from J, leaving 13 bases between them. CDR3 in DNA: TGTGCCTGGAGTGTACAGGGACCCTACGGAAACACCATATATTTT. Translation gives CAWSVQGPYGNTIYF. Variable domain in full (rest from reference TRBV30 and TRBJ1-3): SQTIHQWPATLVQPVGSPLSLECTVEGTSNPNLYWYRQAAGRGLQLLFYSVGIGQISSEVPQNLSASRPQDRQFILSSKKLLLSDSGFYLCAWSVQGPYGNTIYFGEGSWLTVV.

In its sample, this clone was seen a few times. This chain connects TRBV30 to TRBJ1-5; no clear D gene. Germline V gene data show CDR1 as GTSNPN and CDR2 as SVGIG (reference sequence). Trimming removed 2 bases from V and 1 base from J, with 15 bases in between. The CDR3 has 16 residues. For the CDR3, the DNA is TGTGCCTGGAGTATAGCGGGGAGTAACAGCAATCAGCCCCAGCATTTT. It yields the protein CAWSIAGSNSNQPQHF.

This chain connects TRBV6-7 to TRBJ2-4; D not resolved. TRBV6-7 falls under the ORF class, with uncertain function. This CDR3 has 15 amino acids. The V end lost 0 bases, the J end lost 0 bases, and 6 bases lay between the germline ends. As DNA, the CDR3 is TGTGCCAGCAGTTACTCGGTGGGAGCCAAAAACATTCAGTACTTC. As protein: CASSYSVGAKNIQYF.

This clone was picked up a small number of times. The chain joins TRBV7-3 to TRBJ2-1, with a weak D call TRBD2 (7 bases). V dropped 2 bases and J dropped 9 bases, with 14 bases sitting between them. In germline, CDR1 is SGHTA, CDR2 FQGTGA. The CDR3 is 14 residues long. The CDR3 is CASSLEGGLGEQFF. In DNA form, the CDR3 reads TGTGCCAGCAGCTTAGAGGGGGGGCTGGGTGAGCAGTTCTTC.

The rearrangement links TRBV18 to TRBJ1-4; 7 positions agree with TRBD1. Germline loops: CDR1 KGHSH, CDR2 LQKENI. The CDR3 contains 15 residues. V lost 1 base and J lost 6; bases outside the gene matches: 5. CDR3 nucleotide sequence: TGTGCCAGCTCACCACGGAAGGGGGCAGATGAAAAACTGTTTTTT. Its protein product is CASSPRKGADEKLFF.

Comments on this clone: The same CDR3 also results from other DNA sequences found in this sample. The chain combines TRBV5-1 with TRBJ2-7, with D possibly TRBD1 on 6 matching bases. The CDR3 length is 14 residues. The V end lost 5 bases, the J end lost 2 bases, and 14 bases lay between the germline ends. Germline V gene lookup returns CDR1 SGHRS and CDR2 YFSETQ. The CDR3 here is CASSLTGLTYEQYF. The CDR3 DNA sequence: TGCGCCAGCAGTTTGACAGGACTGACCTACGAGCAGTACTTC.

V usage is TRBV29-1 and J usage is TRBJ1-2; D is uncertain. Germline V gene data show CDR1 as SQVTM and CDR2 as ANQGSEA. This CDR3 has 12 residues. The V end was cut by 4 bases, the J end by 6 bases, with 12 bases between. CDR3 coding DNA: TGCAGCGTTGGAATTGAGAGGGATGGCTACACCTTC. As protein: CSVGIERDGYTF.

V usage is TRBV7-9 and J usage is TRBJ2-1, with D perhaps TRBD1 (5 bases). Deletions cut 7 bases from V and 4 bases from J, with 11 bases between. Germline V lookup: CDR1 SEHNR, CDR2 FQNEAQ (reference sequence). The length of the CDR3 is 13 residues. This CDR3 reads CASTRSGYNEQFF. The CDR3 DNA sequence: TGTGCCAGCACCCGGTCAGGGTACAATGAGCAGTTCTTC. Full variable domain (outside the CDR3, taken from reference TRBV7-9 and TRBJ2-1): DTGVSQNPRHKITKRGQNVTFRCDPISEHNRLYWYRQTLGQGPEFLTYFQNEAQLEKSRLLSDRFSAERPKGSFSTLEIQRTEQGDSAMYLCASTRSGYNEQFFGPGTRLTVL.

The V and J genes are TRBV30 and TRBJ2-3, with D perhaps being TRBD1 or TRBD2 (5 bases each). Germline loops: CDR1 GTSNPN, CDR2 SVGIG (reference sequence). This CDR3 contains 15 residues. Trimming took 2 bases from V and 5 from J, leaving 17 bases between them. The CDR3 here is CAWSFRVGGGDTQYF. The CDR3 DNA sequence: TGTGCCTGGAGTTTCAGGGTTGGTGGGGGAGATACGCAGTATTTT.